Below are 5 T cell receptor beta chains sequenced from a single sample in a study of T-cell memory formation after mild COVID-19. TCRdb reprocessed the 5' RACE reads with MiXCR, giving one entry per CDR3 protein. The repertoire holds about 300,000 distinct CDR3 sequences, with just under 20% as singletons. Sequencing was done on a sample of PBMCs or a T cell subset sorted from them (not recorded which). The receptors here all came from a man between 18 and 29 years old who had mild COVID-19 (a few samples of this study predate the infection). Cell type and time point are not known.

The chain employs TRBV4-1 and TRBJ2-2; the match to TRBD2 covers 10 bases. V trimming: 2 bases; J trimming: 2 bases; junction bases outside the gene matches: 5. The germline CDR1 and CDR2 sequences are MGHRA and YSYEKL. The CDR3 loop spans 17 amino acids. The CDR3 DNA reads TGCGCCAGCAGCCAATCCACTAGCGGGGAAAACACCGGGGAGCTGTTTTTT. This translates into CASSQSTSGENTGELFF.

The rearrangement links TRBV7-8 to TRBJ2-4, with 8 bases lining up with TRBD1. V lost 5 bases and J lost 0; bases outside the gene matches: 9. The CDR3 length is 17 residues. Germline CDR1 SGHVS, CDR2 FQNEAQ. The CDR3 loop reads CASSTNHRGRAKNIQYF. The CDR3 DNA reads TGTGCCAGCAGCACGAATCACAGGGGGAGAGCCAAAAACATTCAGTACTTC.

This sequence joins TRBV9 and TRBJ1-5, with D unclear. Germline CDR1 and CDR2: SGDLS and YYNGEE. V dropped 0 bases and J dropped 3 bases, with 10 bases sitting between them. This CDR3 is built from 15 residues. CDR3 amino acids: CASSVGGGDNQPQHF. The CDR3 bases are TGTGCCAGCAGCGTAGGGGGAGGCGACAATCAGCCCCAGCATTTT.

V gene TRBV29-1 combines with J gene TRBJ1-4, with TRBD1 identical over 11 bases. Losses at the gene ends were 0 bases for V and 6 bases for J; bases not matched to a gene: 6. Germline CDR1 reads SQVTM; CDR2 reads ANQGSEA. CDR3 length equals 16 residues. The CDR3 sequence is CSVEEGRDRGYEKLFF. CDR3 in DNA: TGCAGCGTTGAAGAGGGCCGGGACAGGGGGTATGAAAAACTGTTTTTT.

This clonotype was seen more than once but under ten times. The V gene is TRBV15, the J gene TRBJ2-1, with a tentative D call TRBD2 (5 bases). This CDR3 has 17 residues. Trimming left V 1 base short and J 0 bases short, with 13 bases between. Germline CDR1 and CDR2: LNHNV and YYDKDF (reference sequence). The CDR3 sequence: CATSRAGGLVSYNEQFF. The CDR3 DNA sequence: TGTGCCACCAGCAGAGCCGGAGGACTGGTCTCCTACAATGAGCAGTTCTTC.